This T cell receptor (beta chain) was found in a study of radiation and T cells in renal cell carcinoma. Study conclusions and caveats: Pretreatment tumor biopsies were lacking, so baseline clonotypes are unknown.

This clone has a single count. Its antigen is unidentified. Time point denoted: blood 4 weeks post-SBRT, at nephrectomy. Indicated treatment: 15 Gy SBRT to primary tumor, nephrectomy 4 weeks later. Nephrectomy followed 15 Gy stereotactic body radiation by 4 weeks. Blood was sampled at baseline, 2 weeks and 4 weeks after SBRT. The patient's renal cell carcinoma had clear cell pathology. Sequenced by immunoSEQ multiplex PCR; TCRdb stores in-frame clones only, minus some. The sample gives around 95,000 clones, roughly 88% of which show up once; roughly 7.9% is in the top ten. The TCR originated in a man aged 55-75 years with renal cell carcinoma. The sequencing here drew on blood, taken from a patient whose treatment included radiotherapy and nephrectomy.

The CDR3 sequence: CASSLRQTYEQYF. The CDR3 DNA follows: TGTGCCAGCAGCTTACGGCAGACCTACGAGCAGTACTTC. The chain combines TRBV13 with TRBJ2-7; D not resolved. Germline V lookup: CDR1 PRHDT, CDR2 FYEKMQ (reference sequence). This CDR3 contains 13 residues. Between the trimmed V and J ends, which lost 2 bases and 2 bases, there was a span of 7 bases.